This T cell receptor beta chain was identified during a study of blood T cells in healthy people across ages. A word on this clonotype: Its antigen is unknown.

The V gene end was trimmed by 2 bases and the J gene end by 4 bases; junction bases not matched to a gene: 9. This CDR3 region has 17 residues. Germline loops: CDR1 SGHRS, CDR2 YFSETQ. Healthy Russian Caucasian donors spanned ages about 6 to 100 years. Study conclusions and caveats: It was held that diversity estimates obtained from one million T cells represented underestimates. A roughly linear age-dependent decrease characterized TCR beta diversity per million T cells.

The use of a sample-barcoded 5' primer and a J-beta primer mix characterized a second PCR of roughly 6 to 11 cycles. A single record per CDR3 protein comes from TCRdb applying MiXCR to the 5' RACE reads. The sample records 650,000 to 800,000 distinct CDR3 sequences, 40% to 50% being singletons. The sequence came from a man aged 60 to 75 in good health. Sample: blood. The chain is built from TRBV5-1 and TRBJ2-1; 10 nucleotides line up with TRBD2. CDR3 nucleotides: TGCGCCAGCAGCTTACGAGGGAGCGGGGGGGGTTACAATGAGCAGTTCTTC. This codes for CASSLRGSGGGYNEQFF.